A selection of T cell receptor beta chains follows, all from one sample in a study of STAT5B mutations in CD4+ large granular lymphocyte leukemia. Measured with immunoSEQ multiplex PCR; TCRdb has only the in-frame clones, and not every one. Of 25,000 to 35,000 clones in the sample, around 84% were seen once. The specimen sequenced was CD4+ T cells from blood buffy coats. The receptors stem from a human donor in good health. The CDR3 runs from the conserved cysteine through the conserved F or W. The D gene is left open where the match is weak. Size tells how often a clone was seen (once, few, many) or the class of an expanded clone, and some rows leave it out.

abundance: NA; j_gene: TRBJ2-1; d_gene: NA; v_gene: TRBV6-5; CDR3nt: TGTGCCAGCGTAGGTAGCTCCTACAATGAGCAGTTCTTC; CDR3aa: CASVGSSYNEQFF
abundance: NA; j_gene: TRBJ2-6; d_gene: NA; v_gene: TRBV25-1; CDR3nt: TGTGCCAGCAGTGAACAGGAGACTGGGGCCAACGTCCTGACTTTC; CDR3aa: CASSEQETGANVLTF
abundance: NA; j_gene: TRBJ2-4; d_gene: NA; v_gene: TRBV19; CDR3nt: TGTGCCAGTAGTATAGGACGGGAAAACATTCAGTACTTC; CDR3aa: CASSIGRENIQYF
abundance: NA; j_gene: TRBJ1-1; d_gene: TRBD1; v_gene: TRBV10-3; CDR3nt: TGTGCCATCAGTGAGCCCGGACAGGGGGCAGGAGGTACTGAAGCTTTCTTT; CDR3aa: CAISEPGQGAGGTEAFF
abundance: few; j_gene: TRBJ1-5; d_gene: NA; v_gene: TRBV7-2; CDR3nt: TGTGCCACCGCTACGAGGGTCGGACAGCCCCAGCATTTT; CDR3aa: CATATRVGQPQHF
abundance: NA; j_gene: TRBJ2-4; d_gene: NA; v_gene: TRBV5-1; CDR3nt: TGCGCCAGCAGCCTGGTAGGGGCCGGAGAAAACATTCAGTACTTC; CDR3aa: CASSLVGAGENIQYF
abundance: NA; j_gene: TRBJ2-3; d_gene: NA; v_gene: TRBV7-9; CDR3nt: TGTGCCAGCAGCCCCCGGGGGAGCACAGATACGCAGTATTTT; CDR3aa: CASSPRGSTDTQYF
abundance: few; j_gene: TRBJ1-2; d_gene: NA; v_gene: TRBV5-1; CDR3nt: TGCGCCAGCAGCTTGGATGGGAATGGCTACACCTTC; CDR3aa: CASSLDGNGYTF
abundance: NA; j_gene: TRBJ1-1; d_gene: NA; v_gene: TRBV7-2; CDR3nt: TGTGCCAGCAGCTTAGCGCATCAGGCCCACACTGAAGCTTTCTTT; CDR3aa: CASSLAHQAHTEAFF
abundance: NA; j_gene: TRBJ1-5; d_gene: NA; v_gene: TRBV30; CDR3nt: TGTGCCTGGAGATCTTCAGGTAGGGGGGCGGGTCAGCCCCAGCATTTT; CDR3aa: CAWRSSGRGAGQPQHF
abundance: NA; j_gene: TRBJ1-2; d_gene: TRBD1; v_gene: TRBV7-2; CDR3nt: TGTGCCAGCAGCGTTGGACAGGGAGGAAACTATGGCTACACCTTC; CDR3aa: CASSVGQGGNYGYTF
abundance: NA; j_gene: TRBJ2-5; d_gene: NA; v_gene: TRBV4-1; CDR3nt: TGCGCCAGCAGCCAAGCCGGGGGCCGAGAGACCCAGTACTTC; CDR3aa: CASSQAGGRETQYF
abundance: once; j_gene: TRBJ2-7; d_gene: NA; v_gene: TRBV18; CDR3nt: TGTGCCAGCTCACCACCGGTGTTGGACGAGCAGTACTTC; CDR3aa: CASSPPVLDEQYF
abundance: NA; j_gene: TRBJ1-6; d_gene: NA; v_gene: TRBV4-1; CDR3nt: TGCGCCAGCAGCCTACGGGAGACAGAGGGGTCACCCCTCCACTTT; CDR3aa: CASSLRETEGSPLHF
abundance: medium-sized; j_gene: TRBJ2-2; d_gene: NA; v_gene: TRBV6-6; CDR3nt: TGTGCCAGCAGGTCTGGCGACACCGGGGAGCTGTTTTTT; CDR3aa: CASRSGDTGELFF
abundance: NA; j_gene: TRBJ2-3; d_gene: TRBD2; v_gene: TRBV5-4; CDR3nt: TGTGCCAGCAGCTCCCGGGGGGGCACAGATACGCAGTATTTT; CDR3aa: CASSSRGGTDTQYF
abundance: NA; j_gene: TRBJ2-7; d_gene: NA; v_gene: TRBV2; CDR3nt: TGTGCCAGCAGTTCACCCACCGGGACTCCAACTTTCTACGAGCAGTACTTC; CDR3aa: CASSSPTGTPTFYEQYF
abundance: few; j_gene: TRBJ1-1; d_gene: NA; v_gene: TRBV9; CDR3nt: TGTGCCAGCAGCGTAGTGGCGGAATCTGAAGCTTTCTTT; CDR3aa: CASSVVAESEAFF
abundance: NA; j_gene: TRBJ2-1; d_gene: TRBD1; v_gene: TRBV10-3; CDR3nt: TGTGCCATCAGTGATCCCGAGGGACAGGGTTACAATGAGCAGTTCTTC; CDR3aa: CAISDPEGQGYNEQFF
abundance: once; j_gene: TRBJ2-3; d_gene: TRBD1; v_gene: TRBV5-4; CDR3nt: TGTGCCAGCCAGGGGACAGCTTCCACAGATACGCAGTATTTT; CDR3aa: CASQGTASTDTQYF
abundance: once; j_gene: TRBJ1-1; d_gene: NA; v_gene: TRBV5-1; CDR3nt: TGCGCCAGCAGCCTGTCTACGGGGGTCACTGAAGCTTTCTTT; CDR3aa: CASSLSTGVTEAFF
abundance: NA; j_gene: TRBJ2-4; d_gene: NA; v_gene: TRBV29-1; CDR3nt: TGCAGACCAAAGGGAGAGGCCGCCAAAAACATTCAGTACTTC; CDR3aa: CRPKGEAAKNIQYF
abundance: once; j_gene: TRBJ2-2; d_gene: NA; v_gene: TRBV28; CDR3nt: TGTGCCAGTACCTCCTCCGCCGGGGAGCTGTTTTTT; CDR3aa: CASTSSAGELFF
abundance: NA; j_gene: TRBJ1-2; d_gene: TRBD1; v_gene: TRBV7-8; CDR3nt: TGTGCCAGCAGCTCGCGCCCTCAGGGGGCTGGTGGCTACACCTTC; CDR3aa: CASSSRPQGAGGYTF